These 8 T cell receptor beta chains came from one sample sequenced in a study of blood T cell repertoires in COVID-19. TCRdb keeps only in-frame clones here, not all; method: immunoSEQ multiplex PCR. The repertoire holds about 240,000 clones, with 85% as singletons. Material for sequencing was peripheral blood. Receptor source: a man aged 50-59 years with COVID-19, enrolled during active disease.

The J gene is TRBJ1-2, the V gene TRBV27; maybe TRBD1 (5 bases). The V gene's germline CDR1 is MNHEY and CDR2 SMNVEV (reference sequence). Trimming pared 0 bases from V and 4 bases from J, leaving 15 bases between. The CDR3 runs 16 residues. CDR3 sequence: CASSLSPGPGGYGYTF. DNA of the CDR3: TGTGCCAGCAGTTTATCCCCAGGCCCCGGGGGCTATGGCTACACCTTC.

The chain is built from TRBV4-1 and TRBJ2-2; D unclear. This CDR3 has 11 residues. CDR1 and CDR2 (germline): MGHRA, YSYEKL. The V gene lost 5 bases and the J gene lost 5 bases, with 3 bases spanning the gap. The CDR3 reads CASSITGELFF. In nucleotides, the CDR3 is TGCGCCAGCAGCATAACCGGGGAGCTGTTTTTT.

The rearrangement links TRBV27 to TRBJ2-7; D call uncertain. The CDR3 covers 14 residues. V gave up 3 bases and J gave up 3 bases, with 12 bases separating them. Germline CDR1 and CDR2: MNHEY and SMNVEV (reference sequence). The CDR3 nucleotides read TGTGCCAGCAGTTTTACCCACTTATACTACGAGCAGTACTTC. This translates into CASSFTHLYYEQYF.

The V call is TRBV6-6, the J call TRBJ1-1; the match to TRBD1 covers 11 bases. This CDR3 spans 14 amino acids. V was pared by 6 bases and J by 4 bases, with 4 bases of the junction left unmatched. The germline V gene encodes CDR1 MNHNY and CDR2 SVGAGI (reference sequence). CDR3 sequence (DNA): TGTGCCAGCAGCCGGGACAGGGGGAGCACTGAAGCTTTCTTT. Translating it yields CASSRDRGSTEAFF.

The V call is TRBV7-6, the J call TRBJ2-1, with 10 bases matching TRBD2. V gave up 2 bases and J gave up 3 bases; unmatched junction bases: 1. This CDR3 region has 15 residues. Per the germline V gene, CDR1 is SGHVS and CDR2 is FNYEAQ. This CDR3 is CASSLTSGVYNEQFF. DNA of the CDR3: TGTGCCAGCAGCTTAACTAGCGGGGTCTACAATGAGCAGTTCTTC.

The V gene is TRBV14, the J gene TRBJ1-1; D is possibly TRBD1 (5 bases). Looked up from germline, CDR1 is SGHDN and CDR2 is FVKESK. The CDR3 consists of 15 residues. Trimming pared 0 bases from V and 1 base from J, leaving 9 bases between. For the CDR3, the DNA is TGTGCCAGCAGCCAAGACCGCGGGGGGAACACTGAAGCTTTCTTT. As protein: CASSQDRGGNTEAFF.

CDR3 sequence (DNA): TGTGCCAGTAGTCTCCGGCGGGAGGGGGATAGCAATCAGCCCCAGCATTTT. Its protein is CASSLRREGDSNQPQHF. The rearrangement links TRBV19 to TRBJ1-5; TRBD1 is a possible D gene (6 bases). The V gene lost 5 bases and the J gene lost 0 bases, with 17 bases spanning the gap. Germline loops: CDR1 LNHDA, CDR2 SQIVND (reference sequence). The CDR3 extends over 17 amino acids.

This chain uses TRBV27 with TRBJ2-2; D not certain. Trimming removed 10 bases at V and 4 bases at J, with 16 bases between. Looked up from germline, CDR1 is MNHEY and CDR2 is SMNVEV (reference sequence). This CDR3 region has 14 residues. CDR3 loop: CATTSLASTGELFF. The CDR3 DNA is TGTGCCACCACCTCCTTGGCATCCACCGGGGAGCTGTTTTTT.